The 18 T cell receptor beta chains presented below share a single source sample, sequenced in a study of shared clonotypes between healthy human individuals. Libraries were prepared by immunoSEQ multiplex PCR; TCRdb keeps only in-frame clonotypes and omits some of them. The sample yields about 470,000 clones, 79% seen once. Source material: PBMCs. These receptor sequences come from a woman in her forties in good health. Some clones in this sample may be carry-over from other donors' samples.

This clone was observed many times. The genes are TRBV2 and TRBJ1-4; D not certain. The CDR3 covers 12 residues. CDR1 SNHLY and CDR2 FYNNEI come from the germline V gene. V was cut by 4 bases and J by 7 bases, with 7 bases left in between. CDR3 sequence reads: CASSVILEKLFF. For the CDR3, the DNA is TGTGCCAGCAGTGTAATTCTTGAAAAACTGTTTTTT.

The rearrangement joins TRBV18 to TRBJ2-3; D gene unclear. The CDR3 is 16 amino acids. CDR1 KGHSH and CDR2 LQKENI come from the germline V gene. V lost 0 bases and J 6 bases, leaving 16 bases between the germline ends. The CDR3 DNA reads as TGTGCCAGCTCACCACCGTATAGCCCGCCTGGGGATACGCAGTATTTT. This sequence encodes CASSPPYSPPGDTQYF.

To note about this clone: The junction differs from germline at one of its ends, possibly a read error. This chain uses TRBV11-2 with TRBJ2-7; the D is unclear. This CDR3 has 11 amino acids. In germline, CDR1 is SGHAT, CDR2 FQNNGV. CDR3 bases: TGTGCCAGCAGCTACGGCGCTGAAATTATCTTC. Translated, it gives CASSYGAEIIF.

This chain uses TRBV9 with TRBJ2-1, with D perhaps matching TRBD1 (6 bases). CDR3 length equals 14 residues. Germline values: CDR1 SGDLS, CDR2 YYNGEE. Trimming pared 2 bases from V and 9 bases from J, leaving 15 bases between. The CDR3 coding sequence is TGTGCCAGCAGCGTGGGCAGGGGACGGGGTGAGCAGTTCTTC. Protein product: CASSVGRGRGEQFF.

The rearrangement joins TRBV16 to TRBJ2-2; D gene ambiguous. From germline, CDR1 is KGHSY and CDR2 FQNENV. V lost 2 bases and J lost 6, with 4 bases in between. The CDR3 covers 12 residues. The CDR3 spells CASSQSPGELFF. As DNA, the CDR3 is TGTGCCAGCAGCCAAAGTCCCGGGGAGCTGTTTTTT.

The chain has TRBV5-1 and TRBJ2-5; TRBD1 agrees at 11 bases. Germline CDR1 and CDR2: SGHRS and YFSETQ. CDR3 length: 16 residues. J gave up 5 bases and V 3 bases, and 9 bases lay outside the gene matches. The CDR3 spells CASSWGTGGLKETQYF. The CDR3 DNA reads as TGCGCCAGCAGCTGGGGGACAGGGGGATTGAAGGAGACCCAGTACTTC.

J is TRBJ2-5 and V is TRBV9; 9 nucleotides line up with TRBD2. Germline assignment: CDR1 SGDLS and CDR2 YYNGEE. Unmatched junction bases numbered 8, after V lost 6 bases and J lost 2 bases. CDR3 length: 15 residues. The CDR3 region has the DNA TGTGCCAGCACGCGGGGGGGACTACCTCAAGAGACCCAGTACTTC. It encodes CASTRGGLPQETQYF.

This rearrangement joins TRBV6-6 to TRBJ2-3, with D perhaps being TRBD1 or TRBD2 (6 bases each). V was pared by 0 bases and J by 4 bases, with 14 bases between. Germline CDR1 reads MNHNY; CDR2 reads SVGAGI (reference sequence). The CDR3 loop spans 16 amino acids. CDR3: CASSYSRGRYSDTQYF. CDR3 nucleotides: TGTGCCAGCAGTTACTCTAGGGGGAGGTATTCAGATACGCAGTATTTT.

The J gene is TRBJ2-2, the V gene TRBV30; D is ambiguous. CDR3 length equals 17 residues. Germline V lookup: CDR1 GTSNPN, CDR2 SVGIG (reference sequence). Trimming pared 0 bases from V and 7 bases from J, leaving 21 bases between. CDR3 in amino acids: CAWSVPRQTFIFGELFF. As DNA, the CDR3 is TGTGCCTGGAGTGTACCCCGGCAGACCTTCATATTCGGGGAGCTGTTTTTT.

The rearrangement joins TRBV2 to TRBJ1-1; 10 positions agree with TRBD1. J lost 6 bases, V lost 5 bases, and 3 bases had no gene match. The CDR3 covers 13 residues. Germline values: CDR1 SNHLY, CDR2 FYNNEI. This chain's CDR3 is CASSNGQGAEAFF. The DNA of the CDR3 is TGTGCCAGCAGTAACGGACAGGGGGCTGAAGCTTTCTTT.

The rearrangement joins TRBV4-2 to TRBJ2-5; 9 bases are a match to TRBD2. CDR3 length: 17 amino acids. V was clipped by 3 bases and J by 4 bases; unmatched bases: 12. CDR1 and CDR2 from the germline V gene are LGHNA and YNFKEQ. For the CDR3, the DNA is TGTGCCAGCAGCCAGGGGCGGGAGGGCCAGGGGCGAGAGACCCAGTACTTC. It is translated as CASSQGREGQGRETQYF.

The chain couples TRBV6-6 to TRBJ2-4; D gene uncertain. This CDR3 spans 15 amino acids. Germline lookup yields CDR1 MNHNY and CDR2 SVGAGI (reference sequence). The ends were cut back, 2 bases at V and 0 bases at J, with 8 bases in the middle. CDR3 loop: CASSYGRIAKNIQYF. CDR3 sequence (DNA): TGTGCCAGCAGTTACGGGCGAATAGCCAAAAACATTCAGTACTTC.

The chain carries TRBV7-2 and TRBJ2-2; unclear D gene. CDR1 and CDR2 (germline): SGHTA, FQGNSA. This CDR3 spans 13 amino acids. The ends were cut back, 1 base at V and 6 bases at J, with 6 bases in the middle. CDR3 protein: CASSLGLAGELFF. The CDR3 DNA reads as TGTGCCAGCAGCTTAGGGCTAGCCGGGGAGCTGTTTTTT.

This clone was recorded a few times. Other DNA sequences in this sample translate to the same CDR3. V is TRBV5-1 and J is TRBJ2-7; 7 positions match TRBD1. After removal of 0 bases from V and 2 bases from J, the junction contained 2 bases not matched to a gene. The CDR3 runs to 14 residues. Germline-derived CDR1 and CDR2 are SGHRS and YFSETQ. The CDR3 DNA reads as TGCGCCAGCAGCTTGGGACAGGGTCCCTACGAGCAGTACTTC. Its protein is CASSLGQGPYEQYF.

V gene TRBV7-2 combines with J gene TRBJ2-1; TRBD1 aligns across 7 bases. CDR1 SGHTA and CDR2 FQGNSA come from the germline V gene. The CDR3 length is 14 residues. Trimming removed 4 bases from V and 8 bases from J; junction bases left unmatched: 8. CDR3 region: CASSSRQGGYEQFF. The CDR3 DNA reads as TGTGCCAGCAGCTCTAGACAGGGTGGCTATGAGCAGTTCTTC.

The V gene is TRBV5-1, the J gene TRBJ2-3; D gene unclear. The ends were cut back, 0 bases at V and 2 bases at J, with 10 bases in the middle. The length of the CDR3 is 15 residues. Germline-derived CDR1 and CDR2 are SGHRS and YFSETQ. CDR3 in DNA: TGCGCCAGCAGCTTGGCCAGTCGGCCCACAGATACGCAGTATTTT. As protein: CASSLASRPTDTQYF.

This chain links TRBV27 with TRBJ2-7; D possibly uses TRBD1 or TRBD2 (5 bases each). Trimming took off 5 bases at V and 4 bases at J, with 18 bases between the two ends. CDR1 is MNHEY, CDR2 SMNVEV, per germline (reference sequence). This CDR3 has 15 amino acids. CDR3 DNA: TGTGCCAGCAGTCCCCCCGGGATGGGGGTTTACGAGCAGTACTTC. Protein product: CASSPPGMGVYEQYF.

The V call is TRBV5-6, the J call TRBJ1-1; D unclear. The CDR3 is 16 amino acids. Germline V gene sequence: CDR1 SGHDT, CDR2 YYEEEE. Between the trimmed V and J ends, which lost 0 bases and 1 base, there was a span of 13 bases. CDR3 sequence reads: CASSLAGRRENTEAFF. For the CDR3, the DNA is TGTGCCAGCAGCTTGGCCGGCCGGAGGGAGAACACTGAAGCTTTCTTT.